The 4 T cell receptor beta chains below were found in one sample sequenced in a study of blood T cell repertoires in COVID-19. Produced via immunoSEQ multiplex PCR; TCRdb's table is partial and in-frame only. The profile shows fewer than 600,000 clones, approximately 87% of them singletons. The material sequenced was PBMCs or T cells enriched from blood (not recorded which). The source is a woman between 35 and 50 years old who had recovered from COVID-19.

This sequence joins TRBV7-2 and TRBJ2-3; 9 nucleotides line up with TRBD2. This CDR3 is 15 amino acids long. The germline gives CDR1 SGHTA, CDR2 FQGNSA. After removal of 5 bases from V and 0 bases from J, the junction contained 3 bases not matched to a gene. DNA for the CDR3: TGTGCCAGCAGCCCCGGACTAGCGAGCACAGATACGCAGTATTTT. Translating gives CASSPGLASTDTQYF.

Regarding this clone: Other DNA sequences from this sample encode an identical CDR3 as well. The rearrangement uses TRBV5-4 and TRBJ1-1, with 10 bases aligning to TRBD1. Trimming took 4 bases from V and 0 from J; bases not matched to a gene: 3. CDR1 is SGHNT, CDR2 YYREEE, per germline (reference sequence). There are 15 residues in the CDR3. CDR3 DNA sequence: TGTGCCAGCAGCCCCGGACAGGGGGTGAACACTGAAGCTTTCTTT. Translating gives CASSPGQGVNTEAFF.

J is TRBJ1-5 and V is TRBV12-5, with 8 bases aligning to TRBD1. The V segment lost 4 bases and the J segment 3 bases; nucleotides outside the gene matches: 8. The germline CDR1 and CDR2 sequences are LGHNT and FRNRAP. The CDR3 loop spans 16 amino acids. CDR3 coding DNA: TGTGCTAGTGGTTCGAACGACAGGGGAGTCAATCAGCCCCAGCATTTT. It specifies CASGSNDRGVNQPQHF.

The gene calls are TRBV18 and TRBJ1-2; D not resolved. CDR3 length: 14 residues. Trimming took 2 bases from V and 1 from J, leaving 8 bases between them. Germline CDR1 is KGHSH and CDR2 is LQKENI. The CDR3 loop reads CASSPGADNYGYTF. DNA of the CDR3: TGTGCCAGCTCACCAGGCGCGGATAACTATGGCTACACCTTC.